Listed here are 16 T cell receptor beta chains from one sample, sequenced in a study of blood T cell repertoires in COVID-19. The assay was immunoSEQ multiplex PCR, and TCRdb's table has in-frame clones only and misses some. Here the sample spans 200,000 to 250,000 clones, around four fifths being singletons. Sequencing used PBMCs or T cells enriched from blood (not recorded which). The receptors originated from a woman aged 45-65 years who had been exposed to COVID-19.

This sequence joins TRBV18 and TRBJ1-4; perhaps TRBD1 as D (5 bases). The CDR3 consists of 16 residues. CDR1 KGHSH and CDR2 LQKENI come from the germline V gene. V was cut by 2 bases and J by 4 bases, with 14 bases left in between. This chain's CDR3 is CASSPYQGQGNEKLFF. CDR3 DNA: TGTGCCAGCTCACCATACCAGGGTCAGGGTAATGAAAAACTGTTTTTT. The full variable domain, rest sourced from reference TRBV18 and TRBJ1-4, is NAGVMQNPRHLVRRRGQEARLRCSPMKGHSHVYWYRQLPEEGLKFMVYLQKENIIDESGMPKERFSAEFPKEGPSILRIQQVVRGDSAAYFCASSPYQGQGNEKLFFGSGTQLSVL.

The chain is built from TRBV3-1 (or the pseudogene TRBV3-2) and TRBJ2-3; no definite D call. Trimming took off 4 bases at V and 1 base at J, with 15 bases between the two ends. Germline CDR1 is LGHDT and CDR2 is YNNKEL (reference sequence). The CDR3 has 16 residues. The CDR3 loop reads CASSLRGMRGTDTQYF. CDR3 coding DNA: TGTGCCAGCAGCCTCCGAGGCATGAGAGGCACAGATACGCAGTATTTT.

This clone was picked up a small number of times. The CDR3 coding sequence is TGCGCCAGCAAGGGGCCTGAAGCTTTCTTT. Protein: CASKGPEAFF. The chain combines TRBV4-1 with TRBJ1-1; D possibly corresponds to TRBD1 (5 bases). V was pared by 7 bases and J by 6 bases, with 6 bases between. Looked up from germline, CDR1 is MGHRA and CDR2 is YSYEKL. The CDR3 is made up of 10 amino acids.

This sequence joins TRBV7-2 and TRBJ1-2; 7 bases map to TRBD1. This CDR3 comprises 15 residues. V shed 4 bases and J 8 bases; nucleotides not matched to a gene: 13. Germline-derived CDR1 and CDR2 are SGHTA and FQGNSA. CDR3 sequence: CASSSARQGLGGYTF. The CDR3, as DNA: TGTGCCAGCAGCTCAGCCCGACAGGGTTTGGGAGGCTACACCTTC.

The chain combines TRBV9 with TRBJ2-3, with 13 bases fitting TRBD2. Germline values: CDR1 SGDLS, CDR2 YYNGEE. CDR3 length: 16 residues. V lost 3 bases, J lost 9 bases, and 10 bases stayed unmatched. The CDR3 DNA sequence: TGTGCCAGCAGCGGAGGGACTAGCGGGGCCCCTGGGACGCAGTATTTT. Protein: CASSGGTSGAPGTQYF. The variable domain in full, completed from reference TRBV9 and TRBJ2-3, reads DSGVTQTPKHLITATGQRVTLRCSPRSGDLSVYWYQQSLDQGLQFLIQYYNGEERAKGNILERFSAQQFPDLHSELNLSSLELGDSALYFCASSGGTSGAPGTQYFGPGTRLTVL.

Remarks on this clone: Other nucleotide sequences in the sample specify the same CDR3. This chain uses TRBV3-1 (or the pseudogene TRBV3-2) with TRBJ1-3; no firm D call. This CDR3 region has 13 residues. The germline V and J ends were trimmed by 4 bases and 1 base, with 5 bases remaining between them. Germline CDR1 reads LGHDT; CDR2 reads YNNKEL (reference sequence). CDR3 protein: CASSPFSGNTIYF. The CDR3 DNA reads as TGTGCCAGCAGCCCGTTTTCTGGAAACACCATATATTTT.

The chain combines TRBV5-6 with TRBJ1-3, with D possibly matching TRBD1 (5 bases). Trimming stripped 2 bases from V and 2 bases from J, with 8 bases between. The CDR3 sequence is 14 residues long. The germline gives CDR1 SGHDT, CDR2 YYEEEE. CDR3 in DNA: TGTGCCAGCAGCTTAGCAGGGCCTGGAAACACCATATATTTT. Its protein is CASSLAGPGNTIYF.

This clone was seen repeatedly, ten times or more. The V gene is TRBV2, the J gene TRBJ2-2; TRBD1 agrees at 7 bases. J was trimmed by 6 bases and V by 10 bases; bases with no gene match: 8. The germline V gene has CDR1 SNHLY and CDR2 FYNNEI. CDR3 length equals 13 residues. CDR3 nucleotide sequence: TGTGCCACCACAGGGGAGCCCGCCGGGGAGCTGTTTTTT. It translates to CATTGEPAGELFF.

The chain uses TRBV28 and TRBJ1-6; tentative D call: TRBD1 (6 bases). Looked up from germline, CDR1 is MDHEN and CDR2 is SYDVKM. The CDR3 runs 15 residues. Between the trimmed V and J ends, which lost 3 bases and 7 bases, there was a span of 13 bases. The CDR3 coding sequence is TGTGCCAGCAGTTTTGAGACAGGTTGGAATTCACCCCTCCACTTT. Encoded protein: CASSFETGWNSPLHF.

The chain couples TRBV6-2 or TRBV6-3 to TRBJ1-2, with 9 bases lining up with TRBD1. The germline V gene has CDR1 MNHEY and CDR2 SVGEGT. V gave up 5 bases and J gave up 6 bases; unmatched junction bases: 7. The CDR3 extends over 14 amino acids. CDR3 loop: CASSPGQGWNGYTF. CDR3 bases: TGTGCCAGCAGTCCAGGACAGGGGTGGAATGGCTACACCTTC.

J is TRBJ1-6 and V is TRBV6-5; TRBD1 agrees at 9 bases. With V trimmed by 6 bases and J by 9 bases, 6 bases remained unmatched. Germline V gene data show CDR1 as MNHEY and CDR2 as SVGAGI. This CDR3 is built from 14 residues. The CDR3 loop reads CASRGTGIGSPLHF. CDR3 nucleotides: TGTGCCAGCAGGGGGACAGGGATTGGTTCACCCCTCCACTTT.

This clone came up once. The chain uses TRBV18 and TRBJ1-1; D unresolved. Germline V CDR1 and CDR2: KGHSH, LQKENI. Trimming stripped 3 bases from V and 8 bases from J, with 16 bases between. CDR3 length: 14 residues. The CDR3 DNA is TGTGCCAGCTCACCCCGGGAGAATTACGACGAAGCTTTCTTT. Its protein is CASSPRENYDEAFF. The variable domain in full, with the rest retrieved from reference TRBV18 and TRBJ1-1, is NAGVMQNPRHLVRRRGQEARLRCSPMKGHSHVYWYRQLPEEGLKFMVYLQKENIIDESGMPKERFSAEFPKEGPSILRIQQVVRGDSAAYFCASSPRENYDEAFFGQGTRLTVV.

The chain couples TRBV5-4 to TRBJ2-6; no clear D gene. Looked up from germline, CDR1 is SGHNT and CDR2 is YYREEE (reference sequence). The CDR3 is 16 amino acids. V gave up 4 bases and J gave up 0 bases, with 11 bases separating them. The DNA of the CDR3 is TGTGCCAGCAGCCCCCTGGCTCACTCTGGGGCCAACGTCCTGACTTTC. Translated, it gives CASSPLAHSGANVLTF.

The chain links TRBV10-3 to TRBJ1-1; D uncertain. This CDR3 has 15 amino acids. V lost 0 bases to trimming and J lost 6 bases, with 14 bases between them. CDR1 and CDR2 from the germline V gene are ENHRY and SYGVKD. For the CDR3, the DNA is TGTGCCATCAGTGAGTCACGATCCCCCGGGGCTGAAGCTTTCTTT. It yields the protein CAISESRSPGAEAFF.

CDR3 DNA: TGTGCCAGCAGCGTAGGAGGCCGTGTGAACACTGAAGCTTTCTTT. This gives the protein CASSVGGRVNTEAFF. The J gene is TRBJ1-1, the V gene TRBV9; D is unclear. Germline V gene sequence: CDR1 SGDLS, CDR2 YYNGEE. This CDR3 has 15 amino acids. V lost 0 bases and J 0 bases, leaving 9 bases between the germline ends.

This clone was observed a single time. The V call is TRBV9, the J call TRBJ1-3; D is unclear. The V gene's germline CDR1 is SGDLS and CDR2 YYNGEE. There are 15 residues in the CDR3. V lost 1 base and J 1 base, leaving 9 bases between the germline ends. CDR3 protein: CASSVSHGSGNTIYF. DNA of the CDR3: TGTGCCAGCAGCGTAAGTCACGGGTCTGGAAACACCATATATTTT. Complete variable domain (other parts from reference TRBV9 and TRBJ1-3): DSGVTQTPKHLITATGQRVTLRCSPRSGDLSVYWYQQSLDQGLQFLIQYYNGEERAKGNILERFSAQQFPDLHSELNLSSLELGDSALYFCASSVSHGSGNTIYFGEGSWLTVV.